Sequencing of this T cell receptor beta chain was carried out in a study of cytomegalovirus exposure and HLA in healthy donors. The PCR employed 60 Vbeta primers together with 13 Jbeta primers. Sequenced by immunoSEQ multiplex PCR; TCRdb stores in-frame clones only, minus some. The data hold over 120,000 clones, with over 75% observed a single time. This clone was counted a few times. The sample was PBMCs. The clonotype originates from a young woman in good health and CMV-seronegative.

The CDR3 DNA reads as TGTGCCAGCAGTTACTTCCAGGGCCCCTACGAGCAGTACTTC. This sequence encodes CASSYFQGPYEQYF. The V and J genes are TRBV6-5 and TRBJ2-7, with D perhaps TRBD1 (5 bases). The V end was cut by 1 base, the J end by 2 bases, with 9 bases between. The germline V gene encodes CDR1 MNHEY and CDR2 SVGAGI. The CDR3 covers 14 residues.